The clone carrying this TCR beta chain came up a few times. The repertoire was sequenced with immunoSEQ multiplex PCR; TCRdb's copy has only in-frame clones and lacks some. The repertoire holds tens of thousands of clones, with over 65% as singletons. These data originate in a study of memory CD4+ T cells and cytomegalovirus serostatus. CDR1 is SNHLY, CDR2 FYNNEI, per germline. The CDR3 covers 14 residues. V was clipped by 6 bases and J by 1 base, with 7 bases between them. The sort gate was single viable CD3+CD4+CD8-CD45RO+ cells for memory CD4+ T cells. Sequenced: memory CD4+ T cells from blood. This clonotype was sampled from an adult in good health and CMV-seropositive. The V and J genes are TRBV2 and TRBJ2-6; D unclear. The CDR3 coding sequence is TGTGCCAGCAGCTCGAGATCTGGGGCCAACGTCCTGACTTTC. It codes for CASSSRSGANVLTF.